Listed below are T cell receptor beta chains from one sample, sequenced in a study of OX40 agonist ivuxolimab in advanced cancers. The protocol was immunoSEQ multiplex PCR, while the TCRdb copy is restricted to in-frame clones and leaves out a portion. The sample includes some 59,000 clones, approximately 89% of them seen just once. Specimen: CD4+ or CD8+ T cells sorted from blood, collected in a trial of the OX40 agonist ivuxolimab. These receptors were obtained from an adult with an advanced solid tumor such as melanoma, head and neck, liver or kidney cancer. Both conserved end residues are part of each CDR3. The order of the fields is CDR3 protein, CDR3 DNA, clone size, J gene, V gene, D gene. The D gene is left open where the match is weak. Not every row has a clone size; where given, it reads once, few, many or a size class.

cdr3_aa: CASSRVWDNEQFF
cdr3_nt: TGTGCCAGCAGTCGGGTGTGGGACAATGAGCAGTTCTTC
clone_size: -
j_call: TRBJ2-1
v_call: TRBV27
d_call: -

cdr3_aa: CASSLIRVPRDNEQFF
cdr3_nt: TGCGCCAGCAGCCTAATCAGAGTGCCTAGGGACAATGAGCAGTTCTTC
clone_size: -
j_call: TRBJ2-1
v_call: TRBV4-1
d_call: -

cdr3_aa: CASSLQGNYGYTF
cdr3_nt: TGTGCCAGCAGCTTACAGGGGAACTATGGCTACACCTTC
clone_size: -
j_call: TRBJ1-2
v_call: TRBV7-9
d_call: -

cdr3_aa: CASRALLLAPDTQYF
cdr3_nt: TGTGCCAGTCGGGCCTTACTACTAGCCCCAGATACGCAGTATTTT
clone_size: -
j_call: TRBJ2-3
v_call: TRBV28
d_call: -

cdr3_aa: CASSGQSNTEAFF
cdr3_nt: TGTGCCAGCAGCGGACAGAGTAACACTGAAGCTTTCTTT
clone_size: once
j_call: TRBJ1-1
v_call: TRBV2
d_call: -

cdr3_aa: CASSLNRIGNTIYF
cdr3_nt: TGCGCCAGCAGCTTAAACAGGATTGGAAACACCATATATTTT
clone_size: -
j_call: TRBJ1-3
v_call: TRBV5-1
d_call: -

cdr3_aa: CASSLGQTNYGYTF
cdr3_nt: TGTGCCAGCAGCTTAGGGCAGACTAACTATGGCTACACCTTC
clone_size: -
j_call: TRBJ1-2
v_call: TRBV13
d_call: -

cdr3_aa: CASSPGDSSYEQYF
cdr3_nt: TGTGCCAGCAGTCCCGGGGACAGCTCCTACGAGCAGTACTTC
clone_size: few
j_call: TRBJ2-7
v_call: TRBV6-5
d_call: TRBD1

cdr3_aa: CASSIEGTGVNQPQHF
cdr3_nt: TGTGCCAGTAGTATAGAGGGGACAGGGGTAAATCAGCCCCAGCATTTT
clone_size: -
j_call: TRBJ1-5
v_call: TRBV19
d_call: TRBD1

cdr3_aa: CASSLIVAGTYNEQFF
cdr3_nt: TGTGCCAGCAGCTTAATAGTGGCGGGGACCTACAATGAGCAGTTCTTC
clone_size: -
j_call: TRBJ2-1
v_call: TRBV11-1
d_call: -

cdr3_aa: CASSSSGTGANVLTF
cdr3_nt: TGCGCCAGCAGCTCCTCAGGGACTGGGGCCAACGTCCTGACTTTC
clone_size: -
j_call: TRBJ2-6
v_call: TRBV5-1
d_call: -

cdr3_aa: CASSTTSGAYNEQFF
cdr3_nt: TGTGCCAGTAGTACGACTAGCGGGGCCTACAATGAGCAGTTCTTC
clone_size: -
j_call: TRBJ2-1
v_call: TRBV19
d_call: TRBD2

cdr3_aa: CASSRAGWDNEQFF
cdr3_nt: TGTGCCAGCAGCAGAGCGGGGTGGGACAATGAGCAGTTCTTC
clone_size: -
j_call: TRBJ2-1
v_call: TRBV11-3
d_call: TRBD2

cdr3_aa: CASSAFNQPQHF
cdr3_nt: TGTGCCAGCAGCGCCTTCAATCAGCCCCAGCATTTT
clone_size: -
j_call: TRBJ1-5
v_call: TRBV14
d_call: -

cdr3_aa: CASSQDLAAVYNEQFF
cdr3_nt: TGCGCCAGCAGCCAAGACCTAGCGGCTGTATACAATGAGCAGTTCTTC
clone_size: once
j_call: TRBJ2-1
v_call: TRBV4-1
d_call: TRBD2

cdr3_aa: CASSQGLQGTMNTEAFF
cdr3_nt: TGCGCCAGCAGCCAAGGATTACAGGGAACAATGAACACTGAAGCTTTCTTT
clone_size: -
j_call: TRBJ1-1
v_call: TRBV4-3
d_call: -

cdr3_aa: CASSYTTVNTEAFF
cdr3_nt: TGTGCCAGCAGTTACACGACGGTGAACACTGAAGCTTTCTTT
clone_size: -
j_call: TRBJ1-1
v_call: TRBV28
d_call: -

cdr3_aa: CASSLYEFWEDGYTF
cdr3_nt: TGTGCCAGCAGCTTATATGAGTTCTGGGAAGATGGCTACACCTTC
clone_size: -
j_call: TRBJ1-2
v_call: TRBV7-9
d_call: -

cdr3_aa: CAIKVGGEQYF
cdr3_nt: TGTGCCATCAAGGTGGGTGGCGAGCAGTACTTC
clone_size: few
j_call: TRBJ2-7
v_call: TRBV10-3
d_call: -

cdr3_aa: CASSWGGFNEKLFF
cdr3_nt: TGTGCCAGCAGCTGGGGGGGGTTCAATGAAAAACTGTTTTTT
clone_size: -
j_call: TRBJ1-4
v_call: TRBV5-8
d_call: -

cdr3_aa: CASSMGTRGSYEQYF
cdr3_nt: TGTGCCAGTAGTATGGGGACTAGAGGGTCCTACGAGCAGTACTTC
clone_size: once
j_call: TRBJ2-7
v_call: TRBV19
d_call: TRBD2

cdr3_aa: CASNLEGDTEAFF
cdr3_nt: TGTGCCAGCAACTTAGAGGGTGACACTGAAGCTTTCTTT
clone_size: -
j_call: TRBJ1-1
v_call: TRBV9
d_call: -

cdr3_aa: CAWSVGYTDTQYF
cdr3_nt: TGTGCCTGGAGTGTCGGATACACAGATACGCAGTATTTT
clone_size: -
j_call: TRBJ2-3
v_call: TRBV30
d_call: -

cdr3_aa: CASSDRRGQFEKLFF
cdr3_nt: TGTGCCAGCAGTGACCGGAGGGGGCAATTTGAAAAACTGTTTTTT
clone_size: -
j_call: TRBJ1-4
v_call: TRBV28
d_call: TRBD1

cdr3_aa: CASSPGLDTEAFF
cdr3_nt: TGTGCCAGTAGTCCAGGGTTGGACACTGAAGCTTTCTTT
clone_size: -
j_call: TRBJ1-1
v_call: TRBV19
d_call: -

cdr3_aa: CASSQGGREPYF
cdr3_nt: TGTGCCAGCAGCCAAGGGGGCCGGGAGCCCTACTTC
clone_size: -
j_call: TRBJ2-4
v_call: TRBV9
d_call: -

cdr3_aa: CASSSQGSGHGYTF
cdr3_nt: TGTGCCAGCAGCTCACAGGGATCGGGGCATGGCTACACCTTC
clone_size: -
j_call: TRBJ1-2
v_call: TRBV7-6
d_call: -

cdr3_aa: CASSLGRGGRSAGELFF
cdr3_nt: TGTGCCAGCAGCTTGGGTCGGGGCGGGAGGTCTGCCGGGGAGCTGTTTTTT
clone_size: -
j_call: TRBJ2-2
v_call: TRBV5-4
d_call: TRBD2

cdr3_aa: CSTRTGLEADTQYF
cdr3_nt: TGCAGCACCCGGACAGGGTTAGAAGCAGATACGCAGTATTTT
clone_size: -
j_call: TRBJ2-3
v_call: TRBV29-1
d_call: TRBD1

cdr3_aa: CASSNLPGQGTDTQYF
cdr3_nt: TGTGCCAGCAGCAACCTCCCGGGACAGGGCACAGATACGCAGTATTTT
clone_size: -
j_call: TRBJ2-3
v_call: TRBV27
d_call: TRBD1

cdr3_aa: CATSGGYGNQPQHF
cdr3_nt: TGTGCCACCTCGGGGGGGTATGGCAATCAGCCCCAGCATTTT
clone_size: -
j_call: TRBJ1-5
v_call: TRBV19
d_call: -

cdr3_aa: CASSLDWRGKTYEQYF
cdr3_nt: TGTGCCAGCAGCTTAGACTGGAGGGGAAAAACCTACGAGCAGTACTTC
clone_size: -
j_call: TRBJ2-7
v_call: TRBV11-1
d_call: -